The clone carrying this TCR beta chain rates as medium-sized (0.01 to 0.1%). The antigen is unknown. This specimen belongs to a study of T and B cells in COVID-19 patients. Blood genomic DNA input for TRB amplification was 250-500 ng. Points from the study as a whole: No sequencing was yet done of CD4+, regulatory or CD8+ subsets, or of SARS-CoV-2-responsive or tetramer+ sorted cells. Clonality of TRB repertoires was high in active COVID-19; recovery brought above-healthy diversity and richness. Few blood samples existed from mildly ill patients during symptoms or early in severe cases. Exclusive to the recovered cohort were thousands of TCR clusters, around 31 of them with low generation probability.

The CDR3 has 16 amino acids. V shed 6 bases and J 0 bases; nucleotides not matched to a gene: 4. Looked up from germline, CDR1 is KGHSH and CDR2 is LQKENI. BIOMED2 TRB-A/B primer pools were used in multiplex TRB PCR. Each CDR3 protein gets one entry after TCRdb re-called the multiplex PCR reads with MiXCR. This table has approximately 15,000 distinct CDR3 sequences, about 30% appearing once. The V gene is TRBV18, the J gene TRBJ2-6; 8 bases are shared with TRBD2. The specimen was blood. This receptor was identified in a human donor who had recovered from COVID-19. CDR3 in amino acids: CASSPGGDSGANVLTF. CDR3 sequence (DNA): TGTGCCAGCTCCCCCGGGGGGGACTCTGGGGCCAACGTCCTGACTTTC.